The 8 T cell receptor beta chains listed next were all sequenced from one sample in a study of blood T cell repertoires in COVID-19. The table came from immunoSEQ multiplex PCR; TCRdb's copy has only in-frame clones and leaves some out. The sample lists 75,000 or so clones, roughly 80% occurring once. The sequenced sample was peripheral blood. The receptors were sampled from a woman in her 70s with acute or convalescent COVID-19.

V usage is TRBV5-1 and J usage is TRBJ2-2; TRBD2 matches at 10 bases. The CDR3 is 15 amino acids. The V gene end was trimmed by 4 bases and the J gene end by 2 bases; junction bases not matched to a gene: 2. CDR1 SGHRS and CDR2 YFSETQ come from the germline V gene. CDR3 loop: CASSRTSGNTGELFF. CDR3 sequence (DNA): TGCGCCAGCAGCCGGACTAGCGGAAACACCGGGGAGCTGTTTTTT.

This clone was detected only once. The chain links TRBV28 to TRBJ1-5, with 9 bases that match TRBD1. The CDR3 has 13 residues. Germline V gene data show CDR1 as MDHEN and CDR2 as SYDVKM. Trimming at V came to 5 bases and at J to 9 bases, leaving 5 bases not matched to a gene. The CDR3 DNA sequence: TGTGCCAGCAGTGGACAGGGGAAACGGCCCCAGCATTTT. This gives the protein CASSGQGKRPQHF.

The CDR3, as DNA: TGTGCCAGTAGTATTGTTACGGGAGTGATGACAGATACGCAGTATTTT. Translated, it gives CASSIVTGVMTDTQYF. V gene TRBV19 combines with J gene TRBJ2-3; possibly TRBD2 for D (6 bases). Germline CDR1 is LNHDA and CDR2 is SQIVND (reference sequence). V lost 3 bases and J 3 bases, leaving 16 bases between the germline ends. This CDR3 is built from 16 residues.

This rearrangement joins TRBV5-1 to TRBJ2-7, with D perhaps matching TRBD1 (5 bases). Germline V gives CDR1 SGHRS, CDR2 YFSETQ. V gave up 1 base and J gave up 5 bases, with 16 bases separating them. The CDR3 totals 15 residues. The CDR3 spells CASSLLKGADNEQYF. For the CDR3, the DNA is TGCGCCAGCAGCTTGCTAAAAGGGGCGGACAACGAGCAGTACTTC.

V is TRBV3-1 (or the pseudogene TRBV3-2) and J is TRBJ2-2, with TRBD1 identical over 9 bases. The V and J ends lost 2 bases and 5 bases, in that order; junction bases with no gene match: 3. In germline, CDR1 is LGHDT, CDR2 YNNKEL (reference sequence). CDR3 length: 15 amino acids. CDR3 sequence reads: CASSQNRGRTGELFF. The CDR3 region has the DNA TGTGCCAGCAGCCAAAACAGGGGGCGGACCGGGGAGCTGTTTTTT.

This clone occurred once. This chain joins TRBV2 and TRBJ2-7; 8 bases line up with TRBD2. Losses at the gene ends were 5 bases for V and 0 bases for J; bases not matched to a gene: 6. The CDR3 contains 15 residues. Germline loops: CDR1 SNHLY, CDR2 FYNNEI. CDR3 in DNA: TGTGCCAGCAGTTCTGGCGGGACTAGCTCCTACGAGCAGTACTTC. It encodes CASSSGGTSSYEQYF.

The J gene is TRBJ1-2, the V gene TRBV7-2; maybe TRBD1 (6 bases). The V end lost 5 bases, the J end lost 2 bases, and 12 bases lay between the germline ends. CDR1 and CDR2 (germline): SGHTA, FQGNSA. The CDR3 runs to 14 residues. In nucleotides, the CDR3 is TGTGCCAGCAGCCAGGGGACAACCAACTATGGCTACACCTTC. Protein sequence: CASSQGTTNYGYTF.

This clone has just one count. The chain recombines TRBV28 with TRBJ1-5; D possibly corresponds to TRBD1 (6 bases). Trimming stripped 6 bases from V and 0 bases from J, with 15 bases between. The CDR3 extends over 16 amino acids. The V gene's germline CDR1 is MDHEN and CDR2 SYDVKM. The CDR3 coding sequence is TGTGCCAGCAGAGGGGGGGTTTTGGTTAGCAATCAGCCCCAGCATTTT. It codes for CASRGGVLVSNQPQHF. The whole variable domain, filled in from reference TRBV28 and TRBJ1-5, reads DVKVTQSSRYLVKRTGEKVFLECVQDMDHENMFWYRQDPGLGLRLIYFSYDVKMKEKGDIPEGYSVSREKKERFSLILESASTNQTSMYLCASRGGVLVSNQPQHFGDGTRLSIL.